A selection of T cell receptor beta chains follows, all from one sample in a study of cytomegalovirus exposure and HLA in healthy donors. TCRdb keeps only in-frame clones here, not all; method: immunoSEQ multiplex PCR. The sample has about 140,000 clones; roughly 76% are singletons. Sequencing input: PBMCs. All receptors derive from a human donor in good health. Both conserved end residues are part of each CDR3. D genes are given only for firm matches. Rows give clone size only sometimes, using once, few, many, or a class for an expanded clone.

v_gene	abundance	d_gene	j_gene	CDR3nt	CDR3aa
TRBV28	-	-	TRBJ1-2	TGTGCCAGCAGTTTCCCGCGGGGCTACACCTTC	CASSFPRGYTF
TRBV4-2	-	-	TRBJ2-6	TGTGCCAGCAGCCAAGCCGGGACTGGGGCCAACGTCCTGACTTTC	CASSQAGTGANVLTF
TRBV5-4	once	-	TRBJ2-5	TGTGCCAGCAGCCCGGCGGGTACAGCCACGTCGACCCAGTACTTC	CASSPAGTATSTQYF
TRBV6-1	-	-	TRBJ2-3	TGTGCCAGCAGTGAAGAACGACAGGCAGATACGCAGTATTTT	CASSEERQADTQYF
TRBV30	few	-	TRBJ2-5	TGTGCCTGGGGCGAAGAGGCCCAGTACTTC	CAWGEEAQYF
TRBV23-1	few	-	TRBJ2-4	TGCGCCAGCAGCCTCGAGGGCCGGCAGTACTTC	CASSLEGRQYF
TRBV2	large	TRBD2	TRBJ2-7	TGTGCCAGCAGTGAAGGGACTAGCGGGTTCACCTACGAGCAGTACTTC	CASSEGTSGFTYEQYF
TRBV7-8	-	TRBD1	TRBJ1-2	TGTGCCAGCACCGAACAGGGGGACGAGGGGGGCTACACCTTC	CASTEQGDEGGYTF
TRBV7-9	few	TRBD2	TRBJ2-5	TGTGCCAGCAGCTTAGGGACTAGTTTTCAAGAGACCCAGTACTTC	CASSLGTSFQETQYF
TRBV27	-	-	TRBJ2-7	TGTGCCAGCAGTTTACCAGGGGCGGGCGAGCAGTACTTC	CASSLPGAGEQYF
TRBV11-3	-	-	TRBJ2-2	TGTGCCAGCAGCTTCGTGAGCCTCACCGGGGAGCTGTTTTTT	CASSFVSLTGELFF
TRBV29-1	-	-	TRBJ2-1	TGCAGCGTTAACCCCTCGGCGGGGAATGAGCAGTTCTTC	CSVNPSAGNEQFF
TRBV15	once	TRBD2	TRBJ2-7	TGTGCCACCAGCAGAGTTACTAGCGGCTTTAGCTCCTACGAGCAGTACTTC	CATSRVTSGFSSYEQYF
TRBV5-6	-	TRBD2	TRBJ2-4	TGTGCCAGCAGCTCCCCGACTAGCGGGGGGGCCTCCGCCAAAAACATTCAGTACTTC	CASSSPTSGGASAKNIQYF
TRBV28	-	TRBD2	TRBJ2-7	TGTGCCAGCAGCAACCCTCTAGCGGGGGGAGGGGTCTACGAGCAGTACTTC	CASSNPLAGGGVYEQYF
TRBV4-2	few	-	TRBJ2-1	TGTGCCAGCAGCCTCTTCGCCCGGGAGAATGAGCAGTTCTTC	CASSLFARENEQFF